The rows below give T cell receptor beta chains drawn from one sample of a study of T cell responses to AZD1222 COVID-19 vaccine. Sequenced by immunoSEQ multiplex PCR; TCRdb stores in-frame clones only, minus some. The sample carries roughly 170,000 clones, 94% recorded once. The material was peripheral blood, obtained 28 days after the second AZD1222 dose. The receptors shown here come from an adult who received the AZD1222 COVID-19 vaccine. CDR3s include the opening cysteine and the closing phenylalanine or tryptophan. Fields, in order: CDR3 length, V gene, D gene, clone size, J gene, CDR3 DNA, CDR3 protein. A D gene is named only where the DNA matches it firmly. Clone size is shown for a subset of rows, as once, few, many or a class of expanded clone.

13,TRBV19,.,.,TRBJ1-3,TGTGCCAGTAGTATGGAGGACAGCCACACCATATATTTT,CASSMEDSHTIYF
17,TRBV10-3,TRBD1,.,TRBJ1-5,TGTGCCATTTGGGGCGGACGGACAGGGGGGCCCAATCAGCCCCAGCATTTT,CAIWGGRTGGPNQPQHF
15,TRBV10-2,.,.,TRBJ2-3,TGCGCCAGCAGTCTTAGGATGGGGGACACAGATACGCAGTATTTT,CASSLRMGDTDTQYF
14,TRBV28,.,.,TRBJ2-1,TGTGCCAGCAGTACGGGAGTCCTCACCAATGAGCAGTTCTTC,CASSTGVLTNEQFF
16,TRBV12-2,.,.,TRBJ2-1,TGTGCAAGTCGCCCGCCACCGCCGGGGGTATTGGGAGAGCAGTTCTTC,CASRPPPPGVLGEQFF
14,TRBV7-8,.,.,TRBJ2-7,TGTGCCAGCAGCACTATGCAGGGACGTTGGGAGCAGTACTTC,CASSTMQGRWEQYF
15,TRBV7-9,.,.,TRBJ1-3,TGTGCCAGCAGCTATACAGGCTCCTCTGGAAACACCATATATTTT,CASSYTGSSGNTIYF
15,TRBV5-8,TRBD1,.,TRBJ2-1,TGTGCCAGCAGCCGGGGGACAGGTTCCTACAATGAGCAGTTCTTC,CASSRGTGSYNEQFF
14,TRBV7-2,.,.,TRBJ2-5,TGTGCCAGCAGCTCCTTAGACAGTAAAGAGACCCAGTACTTC,CASSSLDSKETQYF
14,TRBV6-6,.,.,TRBJ1-2,TGTGCCAGCACTAACCCGGCAGGGAGTAATGGCTACACCTTC,CASTNPAGSNGYTF
13,TRBV29-1,.,once,TRBJ1-3,TGCAGCGTTGCGAGGGGGTCTGGAAACACCATATATTTT,CSVARGSGNTIYF
10,TRBV9,.,.,TRBJ1-2,TGTGCCAGCAGCGGGGGTGGCTACACCTTC,CASSGGGYTF
13,TRBV2,.,.,TRBJ1-2,TGTGCCAGCACAGTACAGGGATTCTATGGCTACACCTTC,CASTVQGFYGYTF
15,TRBV10-3,.,.,TRBJ1-6,TGTGCCATCAGGGGGGGCAGAGAAAATAATTCACCCCTCCACTTT,CAIRGGRENNSPLHF
13,TRBV2,.,.,TRBJ1-1,TGTGCCAGCATCGGAAGGGGGAACACTGAAGCTTTCTTT,CASIGRGNTEAFF
13,TRBV7-9,.,.,TRBJ1-1,TGTGCCAGCAGCGTCAACAGGGACACTGAAGCTTTCTTT,CASSVNRDTEAFF
12,TRBV7-2,.,once,TRBJ2-1,TGTGCCTGTACAGGGATCGGCAATGAGCAGTTCTTC,CACTGIGNEQFF
13,TRBV2,.,.,TRBJ2-2,TGTGCCAGCACCCGAGCAAGGACCGGGGAGCTGTTTTTT,CASTRARTGELFF
15,TRBV5-1,.,.,TRBJ2-1,TGCGCCAGCAGCTCTGAGGGGGTAGGTCGCGATGAGCAGTTCTTC,CASSSEGVGRDEQFF
16,TRBV4-1,TRBD1,once,TRBJ2-7,TGCGCCAGCAGCCCTCCCTCGGGACAGGGGGCCTACGAGCAGTACTTC,CASSPPSGQGAYEQYF
15,TRBV4-2,.,.,TRBJ2-1,TGTGCCAGCAGCCAAGGCCGGAACTCCTACAATGAGCAGTTCTTC,CASSQGRNSYNEQFF
14,TRBV28,TRBD2,.,TRBJ2-3,TGTGCCAGCAGTTTTCTAGCGGGAACAGATACGCAGTATTTT,CASSFLAGTDTQYF
16,TRBV3-1/TRBV3-2,TRBD1,.,TRBJ2-3,TGTGCCAGCAGCGGCCGGGGACAGGGAAACACAGATACGCAGTATTTT,CASSGRGQGNTDTQYF
11,TRBV6-1,.,.,TRBJ2-7,TGTGCCAGCAGTGACCCCCCCGAGCAGTACTTC,CASSDPPEQYF
11,TRBV20-1,.,.,TRBJ1-1,TGCAGCCTAAACGGAAACACTGAAGCTTTCTTT,CSLNGNTEAFF
15,TRBV3-1/TRBV3-2,.,.,TRBJ1-5,TGTGCCAGCAGCCTCCACAGGGACGGCAATCAGCCCCAGCATTTT,CASSLHRDGNQPQHF
16,TRBV7-9,.,few,TRBJ2-5,TGTGCCAGCAGCCGAGTCGTTGGGAACGGAATGGAGACCCAGTACTTC,CASSRVVGNGMETQYF